This T cell receptor (beta chain) was retrieved from a study of T-cell memory formation after mild COVID-19. Study details: Each donor largely had its own TCR clusters. Study conclusions and caveats: Among clones contracting day 15 to 85, CD4/CD8 was balanced, whereas later expanders leaned CD4+.

TCRdb recomputed calls from the 5' RACE reads with MiXCR, one row per CDR3 protein. The profile shows more than 350,000 distinct CDR3 sequences, 16% of them singletons. Germline CDR1 and CDR2: SGHRS and YFSETQ. This CDR3 is 14 amino acids long. V dropped 3 bases and J dropped 3 bases, with 11 bases sitting between them. Points on this clonotype: Its antigen is as yet unknown.

Sequenced input: PBMCs or a T cell subset sorted from them (not recorded which). V and J are TRBV5-1 and TRBJ2-3; tentative D call: TRBD2 (5 bases). The sequence derives from a man aged 18 to 30 who had mild COVID-19 (a few samples of this study predate the infection). Cell type and time point are not known. CDR3 nucleotide sequence: TGCGCCAGCAGCTCAACCGGGGAGACAGATACGCAGTATTTT. Translated, it gives CASSSTGETDTQYF.